A selection of T cell receptor beta chains follows, all from one sample in a study of blood T cell repertoires in COVID-19. Produced via immunoSEQ multiplex PCR; TCRdb's table is partial and in-frame only. The sample lists 170,000 or so clones, about 72% occurring once. The sequenced sample consisted of PBMCs or T cells enriched from blood (not recorded which). These receptors were obtained from a woman aged 45-59 years who had recovered from COVID-19. The CDR3 runs from the conserved cysteine through the conserved F or W. A D gene is named only where the DNA matches it firmly. The size entry is marked missing in some rows and otherwise reads once, few, many or a size class.

V gene	clone size	D gene	J gene	CDR3 protein	CDR3 DNA
TRBV5-1	-	TRBD2	TRBJ2-3	CASSPRTSGTDTQYF	TGCGCCAGCAGCCCCCGGACTAGCGGCACAGATACGCAGTATTTT
TRBV27	-	-	TRBJ1-2	CASRLSGTDYGYTF	TGTGCCAGCAGATTAAGCGGTACAGACTATGGCTACACCTTC
TRBV28	-	-	TRBJ2-3	CASLALARERNTQYF	TGTGCCAGCCTCGCCCTGGCCCGGGAGAGAAATACGCAGTATTTT
TRBV25-1	few	TRBD1	TRBJ1-3	CASSQPLTGLNSGNTIYF	TGTGCCAGCAGTCAACCTTTGACAGGGCTCAACTCTGGAAACACCATATATTTT
TRBV27	-	TRBD2	TRBJ2-1	CASSPAIGTSGRLDEQFF	TGTGCCAGCAGTCCGGCAATCGGGACTAGCGGGAGATTAGATGAGCAGTTCTTC
TRBV27	-	-	TRBJ2-1	CASSLRGSYNEQFF	TGTGCCAGCAGTTTGCGAGGCTCCTACAATGAGCAGTTCTTC
TRBV28	-	TRBD1	TRBJ1-2	CASISAGGAGGYTF	TGTGCCAGCATTTCGGCAGGGGGCGCCGGTGGCTACACCTTC
TRBV11-1	-	TRBD1	TRBJ2-7	CASSFRDRDSYEQYF	TGTGCCAGCAGCTTCCGGGACAGGGACTCCTACGAGCAGTACTTC
TRBV5-1	few	TRBD2	TRBJ2-1	CASSAGLAGPNEQFF	TGCGCCAGCAGCGCAGGACTAGCGGGGCCCAATGAGCAGTTCTTC
TRBV18	-	-	TRBJ1-1	CASSPRGQAEAFF	TGTGCCAGCTCACCACGGGGGCAGGCCGAAGCTTTCTTT
TRBV6-5	once	TRBD1	TRBJ2-3	CASSYSGQTTDTQYF	TGTGCCAGCAGTTATTCGGGACAGACCACAGATACGCAGTATTTT
TRBV6-2/TRBV6-3	-	TRBD2	TRBJ2-3	CASSYARSGRGGSTDTQYF	TGTGCCAGCAGTTACGCCAGAAGCGGGAGGGGGGGGAGCACAGATACGCAGTATTTT
TRBV6-5	once	TRBD2	TRBJ2-7	CASAGGVRTYEQYF	TGTGCCAGCGCCGGGGGGGTCAGAACTTACGAGCAGTACTTC
TRBV6-5	-	-	TRBJ2-7	CASSYSQGRNYEQYF	TGTGCCAGCAGTTACTCGCAGGGGCGAAACTACGAGCAGTACTTC
TRBV5-1	-	-	TRBJ1-1	CASSLGGAGNTEAFF	TGCGCCAGCAGCTTAGGGGGGGCCGGGAACACTGAAGCTTTCTTT
TRBV25-1	-	-	TRBJ1-1	CASGEGNTEAFF	TGTGCCTCAGGGGAGGGCAACACTGAAGCTTTCTTT
TRBV11-2	-	TRBD2	TRBJ2-7	CASSPRTSGSYEQYF	TGTGCCAGCAGCCCTCGGACTAGCGGCTCCTACGAGCAGTACTTC
TRBV5-8	-	TRBD1	TRBJ2-6	CASLTTGVSGANVLTF	TGTGCCAGCCTAACGACAGGGGTCTCTGGGGCCAACGTCCTGACTTTC
TRBV3-1/TRBV3-2	-	-	TRBJ1-1	CASSPPYRGVTEAFF	TGTGCCAGCAGCCCCCCCTATCGGGGAGTGACTGAAGCTTTCTTT
TRBV5-4	-	TRBD2	TRBJ2-5	CASSLSGGGVQETQYF	TGTGCCAGCAGCCTCAGCGGGGGCGGGGTGCAAGAGACCCAGTACTTC
TRBV2	few	TRBD1	TRBJ1-5	CASSYTYRGSNQPQHF	TGTGCCAGCAGTTACACGTACAGGGGAAGCAATCAGCCCCAGCATTTT
TRBV19	-	TRBD2	TRBJ2-2	CASRGEAGGPRGTGELFF	TGTGCCAGTAGGGGTGAAGCGGGAGGGCCTCGAGGCACCGGGGAGCTGTTTTTT
TRBV7-9	many	TRBD1	TRBJ1-4	CASSRTGGGEKLFF	TGTGCCAGCAGCCGGACAGGGGGCGGAGAAAAACTGTTTTTT
TRBV9	-	TRBD1	TRBJ2-2	CASRAGGLDTGELFF	TGTGCCAGCAGAGCAGGGGGCTTGGACACCGGGGAGCTGTTTTTT
TRBV5-1	-	-	TRBJ1-2	CASRQTQGGEGYTF	TGCGCCAGCAGGCAAACTCAGGGAGGGGAAGGCTACACCTTC
TRBV7-8	-	TRBD2	TRBJ2-7	CASSSMGLASTYEQYF	TGTGCCAGCAGCTCCATGGGACTAGCGAGTACCTACGAGCAGTACTTC
TRBV7-9	-	TRBD2	TRBJ2-7	CASSSSYGRVDEQYF	TGTGCCAGCAGCTCCTCTTACGGGAGGGTCGACGAGCAGTACTTC
TRBV30	once	-	TRBJ1-5	CAWSFRGRQPQHF	TGTGCCTGGAGTTTCAGGGGTCGTCAGCCCCAGCATTTT
TRBV2	few	-	TRBJ2-7	CASSTEGYEQYF	TGTGCCAGCAGCACTGAGGGCTACGAGCAGTACTTC
TRBV30	-	TRBD1	TRBJ1-5	CAWSAGGYQPQHF	TGTGCCTGGAGTGCAGGGGGCTATCAGCCCCAGCATTTT
TRBV2	-	-	TRBJ1-3	CASKKTGSGNTIYF	TGTGCCAGCAAAAAGACGGGCTCTGGAAACACCATATATTTT
TRBV7-6	-	-	TRBJ1-1	CASSLEYSGTEAFF	TGTGCCAGCAGCCTAGAGTACAGTGGCACTGAAGCTTTCTTT
TRBV28	-	-	TRBJ2-7	CASSRAIYEQYF	TGTGCCAGCAGTCGAGCGATATACGAGCAGTACTTC
TRBV9	once	-	TRBJ2-6	CASSVGYRLSGANVLTF	TGTGCCAGCAGCGTAGGTTACAGGCTCTCTGGGGCCAACGTCCTGACTTTC
TRBV5-6	-	-	TRBJ2-3	CASSGGRRLGDTQYF	TGTGCCAGCAGCGGAGGGAGGCGGTTGGGGGATACGCAGTATTTT
TRBV30	many	-	TRBJ2-1	CAWSPIDRYNEQFF	TGTGCCTGGAGTCCCATCGACAGGTACAATGAGCAGTTCTTC
TRBV4-1	-	-	TRBJ1-2	CASSQDSIRGGKGNYGYTF	TGCGCCAGCAGCCAAGATAGCATCAGGGGCGGAAAAGGTAACTATGGCTACACCTTC
TRBV2	-	-	TRBJ2-2	CASSENRLNTGELFF	TGTGCCAGCAGTGAAAACCGACTGAACACCGGGGAGCTGTTTTTT
TRBV27	-	-	TRBJ2-7	CASSSPSRERSYEQYF	TGTGCCAGCAGTTCCCCTAGCCGGGAGAGGTCCTACGAGCAGTACTTC
TRBV7-7	few	-	TRBJ2-3	CASSSGLSGYADTQYF	TGTGCCAGCAGCTCGGGACTTTCGGGGTATGCAGATACGCAGTATTTT
TRBV3-1/TRBV3-2	-	TRBD2	TRBJ2-1	CASSQGLAGPYNEQFF	TGTGCCAGCAGCCAGGGACTAGCGGGACCTTACAATGAGCAGTTCTTC
TRBV4-2	once	TRBD1	TRBJ1-1	CASSQDRDRANTEAFF	TGTGCCAGCAGCCAAGATAGGGACAGGGCGAACACTGAAGCTTTCTTT
TRBV28	-	-	TRBJ1-5	CASSLWAGSRDQPQHF	TGTGCCAGCAGTTTATGGGCGGGCTCAAGGGATCAGCCCCAGCATTTT
TRBV5-5	-	TRBD1	TRBJ1-1	CASSFQGATEAFF	TGTGCCAGCAGCTTTCAGGGGGCCACTGAAGCTTTCTTT
TRBV7-9	-	-	TRBJ2-5	CASSFRGLETQYF	TGTGCCAGCAGCTTCCGAGGTCTAGAGACCCAGTACTTC
TRBV5-1	-	TRBD1	TRBJ1-3	CASSMGQTNSGNTIYF	TGCGCCAGCAGCATGGGACAGACAAACTCTGGAAACACCATATATTTT
TRBV11-2	-	-	TRBJ1-2	CASSPGGGYTF	TGTGCCAGCAGCCCCGGTGGTGGCTACACCTTC
TRBV3-1/TRBV3-2	-	TRBD2	TRBJ2-2	CASSRTSGMNTGELFF	TGTGCCAGCAGCCGCACTAGCGGGATGAACACCGGGGAGCTGTTTTTT
TRBV2	-	-	TRBJ2-6	CASRYSGANVLTF	TGTGCCAGCAGGTACTCTGGGGCCAACGTCCTGACTTTC
TRBV27	-	TRBD1	TRBJ2-5	CASSFLQGYQETQYF	TGTGCCAGCAGTTTTCTACAGGGGTACCAAGAGACCCAGTACTTC
TRBV30	-	-	TRBJ2-5	CAWRSGKETQYF	TGTGCCTGGCGGTCGGGAAAAGAGACCCAGTACTTC
TRBV6-5	-	-	TRBJ1-2	CASSYSRDGYGYTF	TGTGCCAGCAGTTACTCGAGGGATGGCTATGGCTACACCTTC
TRBV27	few	TRBD2	TRBJ2-7	CASSSPALAGGPDIEQYF	TGTGCCAGCAGTTCCCCCGCGCTAGCGGGAGGGCCGGATATCGAGCAGTACTTC
TRBV2	-	-	TRBJ1-1	CASRKGDTEAFF	TGTGCCAGCAGAAAGGGGGACACTGAAGCTTTCTTT
TRBV7-9	few	-	TRBJ2-2	CAQQFETRHTGELFF	TGTGCCCAACAATTTGAGACTAGACACACCGGGGAGCTGTTTTTT